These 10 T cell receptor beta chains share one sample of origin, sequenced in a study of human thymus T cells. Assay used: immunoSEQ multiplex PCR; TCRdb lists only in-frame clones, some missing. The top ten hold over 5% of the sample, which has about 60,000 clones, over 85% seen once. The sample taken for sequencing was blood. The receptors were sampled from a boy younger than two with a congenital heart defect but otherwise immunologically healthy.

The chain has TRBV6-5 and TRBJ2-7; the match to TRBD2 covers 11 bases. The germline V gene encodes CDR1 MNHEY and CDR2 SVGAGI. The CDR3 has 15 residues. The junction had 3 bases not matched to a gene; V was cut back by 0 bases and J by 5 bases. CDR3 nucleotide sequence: TGTGCCAGCAGTTACTCGTTGACTAGCGGGGACGAGCAGTACTTC. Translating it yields CASSYSLTSGDEQYF.

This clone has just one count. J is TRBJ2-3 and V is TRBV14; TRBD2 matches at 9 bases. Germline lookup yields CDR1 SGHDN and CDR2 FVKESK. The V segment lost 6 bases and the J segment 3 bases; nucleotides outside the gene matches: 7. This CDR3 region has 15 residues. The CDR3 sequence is CASSDIAGATDTQYF. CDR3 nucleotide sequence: TGTGCCAGCAGTGATATAGCGGGGGCGACAGATACGCAGTATTTT.

Here the CDR3 DNA reads TGTGCCAGCAGTGAGGGACTAGGCCAAGAGACCCAGTACTTC. This encodes CASSEGLGQETQYF. The genes are TRBV25-1 and TRBJ2-5, with TRBD2 matching over 8 bases. CDR3 length: 14 amino acids. Germline CDR1 MGHDK, CDR2 SYGVNS. V dropped 3 bases and J dropped 1; count of bases not matched to a gene: 1.

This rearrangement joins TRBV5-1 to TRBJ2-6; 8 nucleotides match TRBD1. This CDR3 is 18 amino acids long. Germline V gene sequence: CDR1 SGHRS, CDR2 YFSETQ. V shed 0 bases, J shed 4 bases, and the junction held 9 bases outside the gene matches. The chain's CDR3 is CASSLALSGGPGANVLTF. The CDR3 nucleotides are TGCGCCAGCAGCTTGGCCTTGTCAGGGGGCCCCGGGGCCAACGTCCTGACTTTC.

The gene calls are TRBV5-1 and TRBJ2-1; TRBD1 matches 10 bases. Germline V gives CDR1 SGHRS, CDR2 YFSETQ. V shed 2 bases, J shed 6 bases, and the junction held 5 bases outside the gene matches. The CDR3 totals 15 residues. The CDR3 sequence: CASSFSRDRGNEQFF. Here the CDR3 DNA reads TGCGCCAGCAGCTTTTCCCGGGACAGGGGCAATGAGCAGTTCTTC.

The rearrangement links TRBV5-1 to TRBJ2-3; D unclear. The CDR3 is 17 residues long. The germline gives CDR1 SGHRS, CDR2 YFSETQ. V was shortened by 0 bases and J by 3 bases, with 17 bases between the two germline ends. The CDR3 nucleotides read TGCGCCAGCAGCTTGGCCCGAATTAACGCCGGGACAGATACGCAGTATTTT. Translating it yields CASSLARINAGTDTQYF.

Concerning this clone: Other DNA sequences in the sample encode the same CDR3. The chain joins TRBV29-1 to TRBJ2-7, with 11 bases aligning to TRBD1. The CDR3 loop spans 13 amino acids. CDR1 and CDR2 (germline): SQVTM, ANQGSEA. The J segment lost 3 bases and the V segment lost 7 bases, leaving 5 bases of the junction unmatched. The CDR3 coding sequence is TGCAGCGCCACCGGGACAGGGGGCTACGAGCAGTACTTC. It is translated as CSATGTGGYEQYF.

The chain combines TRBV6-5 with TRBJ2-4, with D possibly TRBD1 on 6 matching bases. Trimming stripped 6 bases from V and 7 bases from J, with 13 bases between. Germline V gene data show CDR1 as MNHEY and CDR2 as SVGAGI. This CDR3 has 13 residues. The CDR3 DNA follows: TGTGCCAGCAGCCAACAGGGCGGGAACATTCAGTACTTC. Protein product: CASSQQGGNIQYF.

The CDR3: CASSLLPGQLNTEAFF. Written as DNA, the CDR3 is TGTGCCAGCAGTCTACTCCCGGGACAGTTGAACACTGAAGCTTTCTTT. The chain is built from TRBV28 and TRBJ1-1; 7 bases agree with TRBD1. The CDR3 extends over 16 amino acids. Looked up from germline, CDR1 is MDHEN and CDR2 is SYDVKM. Germline trimming cut 5 bases from V and 0 bases from J; bases unmatched to any gene: 9.

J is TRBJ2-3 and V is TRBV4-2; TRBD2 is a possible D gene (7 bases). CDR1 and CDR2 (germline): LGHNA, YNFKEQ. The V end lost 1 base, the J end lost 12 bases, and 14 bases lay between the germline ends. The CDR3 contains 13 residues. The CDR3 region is CASSQGGGGAQYF. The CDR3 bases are TGTGCCAGCAGCCAAGGGGGGGGCGGCGCCCAGTATTTT.